The rows below give T cell receptor beta chains drawn from one sample of a study of cytomegalovirus exposure and HLA in healthy donors. Sequencing used immunoSEQ multiplex PCR; TCRdb keeps in-frame clones, though not all of them. Of over 100,000 clones in the sample, about 80% were seen once. The sample consisted of PBMCs. The source of these receptors is a woman under 30 in good health and CMV-seropositive. CDR3s include the opening cysteine and the closing phenylalanine or tryptophan. Fields, in order: D gene, V gene, CDR3 length, J gene, clone size, CDR3 DNA, CDR3 protein. D genes are given only for firm matches. Only part of the rows carry a size: once, few, many, or a class if the clone is expanded.

d_gene: NA; v_gene: TRBV5-4; len: 15; j_gene: TRBJ2-3; abundance: NA; CDR3nt: TGTGCCAGCAGTACCGGGACTTGGACCACAGATACGCAGTATTTT; CDR3aa: CASSTGTWTTDTQYF
d_gene: TRBD1; v_gene: TRBV11-2; len: 15; j_gene: TRBJ2-5; abundance: once; CDR3nt: TGTGCCAGCAGCTTACGACAGGGGCCTAAAGAGACCCAGTACTTC; CDR3aa: CASSLRQGPKETQYF
d_gene: NA; v_gene: TRBV4-1; len: 13; j_gene: TRBJ2-3; abundance: NA; CDR3nt: TGCGCCAGCAGTCGACAGGGCACAGATACGCAGTATTTT; CDR3aa: CASSRQGTDTQYF
d_gene: TRBD1; v_gene: TRBV5-4; len: 15; j_gene: TRBJ2-2; abundance: few; CDR3nt: TGTGCCAGCAGCACAGGACAGGGGGGCACCGGGGAGCTGTTTTTT; CDR3aa: CASSTGQGGTGELFF
d_gene: TRBD2; v_gene: TRBV19; len: 17; j_gene: TRBJ2-7; abundance: NA; CDR3nt: TGTGCCAGTAGTATAGATCAGACTAGCGGGAGGAGACGCGAGCAGTACTTC; CDR3aa: CASSIDQTSGRRREQYF
d_gene: TRBD1; v_gene: TRBV28; len: 14; j_gene: TRBJ1-1; abundance: once; CDR3nt: TGTGCCAGCAGTATCCGGGACAGGGGGACTGAAGCTTTCTTT; CDR3aa: CASSIRDRGTEAFF
d_gene: TRBD1; v_gene: TRBV18; len: 12; j_gene: TRBJ1-1; abundance: NA; CDR3nt: TGTGCCAGCTCACCAGTACAGGGGGCAAATTTCTTT; CDR3aa: CASSPVQGANFF
d_gene: TRBD2; v_gene: TRBV30; len: 14; j_gene: TRBJ2-7; abundance: once; CDR3nt: TGTGCCCGTAAAGCGGGATTGGGTCCCTACGAGCAGTACTTC; CDR3aa: CARKAGLGPYEQYF
d_gene: TRBD2; v_gene: TRBV6-1; len: 17; j_gene: TRBJ2-5; abundance: NA; CDR3nt: TGTGCCAGCAGTGAAAGGGGGACTAGCGGGCCCTCCCGGACCCAGTACTTC; CDR3aa: CASSERGTSGPSRTQYF
d_gene: NA; v_gene: TRBV29-1; len: 12; j_gene: TRBJ1-1; abundance: few; CDR3nt: TGCAGCCTGCGAGCAGGCAACACTGAAGCTTTCTTT; CDR3aa: CSLRAGNTEAFF
d_gene: TRBD1; v_gene: TRBV7-3; len: 14; j_gene: TRBJ1-1; abundance: once; CDR3nt: TGTGCCAGCAGCCCGTCGGACAGGGGGATGGAAGCTTTCTTT; CDR3aa: CASSPSDRGMEAFF
d_gene: TRBD1; v_gene: TRBV11-2; len: 13; j_gene: TRBJ1-2; abundance: NA; CDR3nt: TGTGCCAGCAGCCTGGACAGGGACTATGGCTACACCTTC; CDR3aa: CASSLDRDYGYTF
d_gene: NA; v_gene: TRBV6-5; len: 15; j_gene: TRBJ1-5; abundance: NA; CDR3nt: TGTGCCAGCGCGATAGCTACCTCTGGCAATCAGCCCCAGCATTTT; CDR3aa: CASAIATSGNQPQHF
d_gene: NA; v_gene: TRBV7-9; len: 14; j_gene: TRBJ2-7; abundance: NA; CDR3nt: TGTTCCAGCAGCTTAAATGAACCGGCCTACGAGCAGTACTTC; CDR3aa: CSSSLNEPAYEQYF
d_gene: NA; v_gene: TRBV11-2; len: 13; j_gene: TRBJ1-1; abundance: NA; CDR3nt: TGTGCCAGCAGCCCTGGCCCGAACACTGAAGCTTTCTTT; CDR3aa: CASSPGPNTEAFF
d_gene: TRBD2; v_gene: TRBV19; len: 14; j_gene: TRBJ2-1; abundance: NA; CDR3nt: TGTGCCAGTAGTTGGACTAGCGGGGATCCCGAGCAGTTCTTC; CDR3aa: CASSWTSGDPEQFF
d_gene: NA; v_gene: TRBV10-3; len: 14; j_gene: TRBJ2-7; abundance: NA; CDR3nt: TGTGCCATCAGTGAGGACAACTCCTCCTACGAGCAGTACTTC; CDR3aa: CAISEDNSSYEQYF
d_gene: TRBD2; v_gene: TRBV4-1; len: 16; j_gene: TRBJ2-7; abundance: NA; CDR3nt: TGCGCCAGCAGCCAAGATTTAGGACTAGCAAGGGACGAGCAGTACTTC; CDR3aa: CASSQDLGLARDEQYF
d_gene: TRBD2; v_gene: TRBV5-1; len: 16; j_gene: TRBJ2-1; abundance: NA; CDR3nt: TGCGCCAGCAGCCGGGGAGCGGGAGGCATCTACAATGAGCAGTTCTTC; CDR3aa: CASSRGAGGIYNEQFF
d_gene: NA; v_gene: TRBV5-1; len: 13; j_gene: TRBJ1-2; abundance: NA; CDR3nt: TGCGCCAGCAGCTCACATACGAACTATGGCTACACCTTC; CDR3aa: CASSSHTNYGYTF
d_gene: NA; v_gene: TRBV5-1; len: 13; j_gene: TRBJ2-5; abundance: NA; CDR3nt: TGCGCCAGCAGCTCGTACACCCAAGAGACCCAGTACTTC; CDR3aa: CASSSYTQETQYF
d_gene: TRBD1; v_gene: TRBV30; len: 13; j_gene: TRBJ2-7; abundance: NA; CDR3nt: TGTGCCCGTACCGGGACAGCGTCTCAGGAGCAGTACTTC; CDR3aa: CARTGTASQEQYF
d_gene: NA; v_gene: TRBV30; len: 11; j_gene: TRBJ2-7; abundance: once; CDR3nt: TGTGCCTGGAGTGCGCAGTACGAGCAGTACTTC; CDR3aa: CAWSAQYEQYF
d_gene: TRBD1; v_gene: TRBV7-6; len: 15; j_gene: TRBJ1-1; abundance: NA; CDR3nt: TGTGCCAGCAGCTTACTTACAGGGGGGTCAGCTGAAGCTTTCTTT; CDR3aa: CASSLLTGGSAEAFF
d_gene: NA; v_gene: TRBV6-5; len: 11; j_gene: TRBJ1-1; abundance: once; CDR3nt: TGTGCCAGCTCCCCAGGCACTGAAGCTTTCTTT; CDR3aa: CASSPGTEAFF
d_gene: TRBD2; v_gene: TRBV6-1; len: 14; j_gene: TRBJ2-7; abundance: NA; CDR3nt: TGTGCCAGCTCACGACTAGCGGGAGAGGATGAGCAGTACTTC; CDR3aa: CASSRLAGEDEQYF
d_gene: TRBD2; v_gene: TRBV6-1; len: 14; j_gene: TRBJ2-7; abundance: few; CDR3nt: TGTGCCAGCAATACTAGCGGGAAGGATGACGAGCAGTACTTC; CDR3aa: CASNTSGKDDEQYF
d_gene: NA; v_gene: TRBV6-5; len: 15; j_gene: TRBJ2-1; abundance: NA; CDR3nt: TGTGCCAGCAGTTACTCGGGTGCTCGGGGGAATGAGCAGTTCTTC; CDR3aa: CASSYSGARGNEQFF
d_gene: NA; v_gene: TRBV6-1; len: 14; j_gene: TRBJ1-4; abundance: NA; CDR3nt: TGTGCCAGCAGTGTTCTCAGGGATAATGAAAAACTGTTTTTT; CDR3aa: CASSVLRDNEKLFF
d_gene: NA; v_gene: TRBV5-5; len: 11; j_gene: TRBJ2-5; abundance: NA; CDR3nt: TGTGCCAGCAGCTTCGGAGAGACCCAGTACTTC; CDR3aa: CASSFGETQYF
d_gene: NA; v_gene: TRBV4-1; len: 14; j_gene: TRBJ2-7; abundance: NA; CDR3nt: TGCGCCAGCAGCCCTGGCGGAGCCCTCTCCGAGCAGTACTTC; CDR3aa: CASSPGGALSEQYF
d_gene: NA; v_gene: TRBV7-9; len: 12; j_gene: TRBJ1-2; abundance: NA; CDR3nt: TGTGCCAGCAGCGAGACCAGGGATGGCTACACCTTC; CDR3aa: CASSETRDGYTF
d_gene: TRBD1; v_gene: TRBV15; len: 18; j_gene: TRBJ2-3; abundance: NA; CDR3nt: TGTGCCACCAGCAGAGATTCCACCGGGACAGGGCGCACAGATACGCAGTATTTT; CDR3aa: CATSRDSTGTGRTDTQYF
d_gene: TRBD1; v_gene: TRBV7-9; len: 12; j_gene: TRBJ2-5; abundance: few; CDR3nt: TGTGCCAGCAACCAGGGGGAAGAGACCCAGTACTTC; CDR3aa: CASNQGEETQYF
d_gene: TRBD2; v_gene: TRBV5-4; len: 16; j_gene: TRBJ2-3; abundance: once; CDR3nt: TGTGCCAGCAGCTCCGGACTAGCGGAGAGCACAGATACGCAGTATTTT; CDR3aa: CASSSGLAESTDTQYF
d_gene: NA; v_gene: TRBV5-1; len: 15; j_gene: TRBJ1-2; abundance: NA; CDR3nt: TGCGCCAGCAGCTTGGATGTAGCGGTCTCCCGGGGCTACACCTTC; CDR3aa: CASSLDVAVSRGYTF
d_gene: TRBD2; v_gene: TRBV6-1; len: 15; j_gene: TRBJ2-1; abundance: NA; CDR3nt: TGTGCCAGCAGGGTTGTGAGCGGGAGGTCGAATGAGCAGTTCTTC; CDR3aa: CASRVVSGRSNEQFF
d_gene: NA; v_gene: TRBV9; len: 12; j_gene: TRBJ2-3; abundance: NA; CDR3nt: TGTGCCAGCAGCGCTAGCACAGATACGCAGTATTTT; CDR3aa: CASSASTDTQYF
d_gene: NA; v_gene: TRBV28; len: 14; j_gene: TRBJ1-2; abundance: NA; CDR3nt: TGTGCCAGCAGTTTAGAAGGGGGTAACTATGGCTACACCTTC; CDR3aa: CASSLEGGNYGYTF
d_gene: NA; v_gene: TRBV7-6; len: 13; j_gene: TRBJ2-7; abundance: few; CDR3nt: TGTGCCAGCAGCTCGGGGTGGGGCTACGAGCAGTACTTC; CDR3aa: CASSSGWGYEQYF
d_gene: NA; v_gene: TRBV5-1; len: 18; j_gene: TRBJ2-3; abundance: NA; CDR3nt: TGCGCCAGCAGCTTGGCCTATTTAGGCTTGCGGGGCACAGATACGCAGTATTTT; CDR3aa: CASSLAYLGLRGTDTQYF
d_gene: TRBD1; v_gene: TRBV5-1; len: 17; j_gene: TRBJ2-6; abundance: NA; CDR3nt: TGCGCCAGCAGTTATACAGGGGTCCTGTCTGGGGCCAACGTCCTGACTTTC; CDR3aa: CASSYTGVLSGANVLTF
d_gene: TRBD2; v_gene: TRBV7-7; len: 16; j_gene: TRBJ2-2; abundance: NA; CDR3nt: TGTGCTAGCAGCAGTAGCGGGAGGGCACGCACCGGGGAGCTGTTTTTT; CDR3aa: CASSSSGRARTGELFF
d_gene: TRBD2; v_gene: TRBV27; len: 15; j_gene: TRBJ2-1; abundance: NA; CDR3nt: TGTGCCAGCACCTTTTTGGGACTAGCGGACAATGAGCAGTTCTTC; CDR3aa: CASTFLGLADNEQFF
d_gene: NA; v_gene: TRBV15; len: 14; j_gene: TRBJ2-2; abundance: NA; CDR3nt: TGTGCCACCAGCAGAGATAGGAGCACTCGGGAGCTGTTTTTT; CDR3aa: CATSRDRSTRELFF
d_gene: NA; v_gene: TRBV2; len: 13; j_gene: TRBJ1-1; abundance: NA; CDR3nt: TGTGCCAGCAGTGGACAAAGGAACACTGAAGCTTTCTTT; CDR3aa: CASSGQRNTEAFF
d_gene: NA; v_gene: TRBV6-6; len: 15; j_gene: TRBJ2-3; abundance: NA; CDR3nt: TGTGCCAGCAGTTACGCGGCAGTTCTCACAGATACGCAGTATTTT; CDR3aa: CASSYAAVLTDTQYF
d_gene: TRBD1; v_gene: TRBV4-1; len: 17; j_gene: TRBJ1-4; abundance: NA; CDR3nt: TGCGCCAGCAGCCAGACCGGGACAGGGCCAACTAATGAAAAACTGTTTTTT; CDR3aa: CASSQTGTGPTNEKLFF
d_gene: TRBD1; v_gene: TRBV11-3; len: 15; j_gene: TRBJ1-2; abundance: NA; CDR3nt: TGTGCCAGCAGCTTACCGGGACAGGTTAACTATGGCTACACCTTC; CDR3aa: CASSLPGQVNYGYTF
d_gene: TRBD1; v_gene: TRBV6-5; len: 15; j_gene: TRBJ1-5; abundance: NA; CDR3nt: TGTGCCAGCAGGGATGGACAGGGGAACAATCAGCCCCAGCATTTT; CDR3aa: CASRDGQGNNQPQHF
d_gene: NA; v_gene: TRBV5-1; len: 14; j_gene: TRBJ1-3; abundance: NA; CDR3nt: TGCGCCAGCAGTTCACAGGCGGCAGGAAACACCATATATTTT; CDR3aa: CASSSQAAGNTIYF
d_gene: NA; v_gene: TRBV5-6; len: 15; j_gene: TRBJ1-4; abundance: NA; CDR3nt: TGTGCCAGCAGCTTGCTTCGCGGCACTAATGAAAAACTGTTTTTT; CDR3aa: CASSLLRGTNEKLFF
d_gene: NA; v_gene: TRBV30; len: 14; j_gene: TRBJ1-2; abundance: NA; CDR3nt: TGTGCCTGGAGTGTAGTGACGGAGAGGGTGGGCTACACCTTC; CDR3aa: CAWSVVTERVGYTF